These 9 T cell receptor beta chains were all obtained from the same sample, sequenced in a study of memory CD4+ T cells and cytomegalovirus serostatus. TCRdb's copy holds only in-frame clones and misses some; the assay was immunoSEQ multiplex PCR. The sample records around 45,000 clones, around 76% being singletons. Single viable CD3+CD4+CD8-CD45RO+ cells were sorted as the memory CD4+ T cells. Source material: memory CD4+ T cells from blood. The receptors stem from an adult in good health and CMV-seronegative.

As regards this clone: Sequence at one end of the junction differs from germline and may be a read error. The chain links TRBV28 to TRBJ2-4; TRBD2 is a possible D gene (6 bases). There are 13 residues in the CDR3. The germline V gene encodes CDR1 MDHEN and CDR2 SYDVKM. The DNA for the CDR3 is TGCGCTACCGCCGGGATCCGGGGGAACATTCAGTACTTC. Translating it yields CATAGIRGNIQYF.

The chain combines TRBV5-4 with TRBJ2-5; no clear D. Trimming took off 10 bases at V and 5 bases at J, with 12 bases between the two ends. The CDR3 totals 11 residues. Per the germline V gene, CDR1 is SGHNT and CDR2 is YYREEE (reference sequence). CDR3: CARTTRETQYF. The CDR3 region has the DNA TGTGCCCGCACAACTCGGGAGACCCAGTACTTC.

The V gene is TRBV28, the J gene TRBJ2-7, with 11 bases fitting TRBD2. Germline V gene sequence: CDR1 MDHEN, CDR2 SYDVKM. Trimming at V came to 5 bases and at J to 6 bases, leaving 3 bases not matched to a gene. The CDR3 totals 13 residues. The CDR3 DNA follows: TGTGCCAGCAGTGTAGCGGGGGGGCTCGAGCAGTACTTC. It translates to CASSVAGGLEQYF.

The chain carries TRBV5-1 and TRBJ2-3; D is perhaps TRBD1 or TRBD2 (5 bases each). The V gene's germline CDR1 is SGHRS and CDR2 YFSETQ. The CDR3 spans 17 residues. Trimming removed 0 bases at V and 2 bases at J, with 16 bases between. CDR3 region: CASSLATGTINTDTQYF. CDR3 nucleotide sequence: TGCGCCAGCAGCTTGGCCACCGGGACCATAAACACAGATACGCAGTATTTT.

The chain employs TRBV19 and TRBJ1-3; D gene unclear. Germline V CDR1 and CDR2: LNHDA, SQIVND (reference sequence). V was clipped by 8 bases and J by 1 base, with 15 bases between them. This CDR3 comprises 15 residues. CDR3 coding DNA: TGTGCCAGTGGCCAGACGCGAACATCTGGAAACACCATATATTTT. Translated: CASGQTRTSGNTIYF. Full variable domain (missing parts from reference TRBV19 and TRBJ1-3): DGGITQSPKYLFRKEGQNVTLSCEQNLNHDAMYWYRQDPGQGLRLIYYSQIVNDFQKGDIAEGYSVSREKKESFPLTVTSAQKNPTAFYLCASGQTRTSGNTIYFGEGSWLTVV.

V gene TRBV12-5 combines with J gene TRBJ2-3; D is undetermined. Trimming cost V 6 bases and J 4 bases, with 8 bases left between them. CDR1 is LGHNT, CDR2 FRNRAP, per germline. The CDR3 sequence is 12 residues long. CDR3 protein: CASGERSDTQYF. CDR3 nucleotide sequence: TGTGCTAGTGGGGAACGTTCAGATACGCAGTATTTT.

The J gene is TRBJ2-5, the V gene TRBV7-3; TRBD2 matches 9 bases. CDR1 and CDR2 from the germline V gene are SGHTA and FQGTGA. There are 16 residues in the CDR3. V was clipped by 1 base and J by 4 bases; unmatched bases: 7. The DNA for the CDR3 is TGTGCCAGCAGCTTAAGTGGCGGGGGGGCCGTAGAGACCCAGTACTTC. Protein sequence: CASSLSGGGAVETQYF.

The chain couples TRBV15 to TRBJ1-1; the D is unclear. V was trimmed by 5 bases and J by 1 base, leaving 20 bases between them. This CDR3 contains 17 residues. Germline values: CDR1 LNHNV, CDR2 YYDKDF (reference sequence). CDR3 protein: CATSPPSGTGGNTEAFF. CDR3 nucleotides: TGTGCCACCAGCCCCCCCTCTGGCACGGGTGGGAACACTGAAGCTTTCTTT. Supplemented by reference TRBV15 and TRBJ1-1, the full variable domain reads DAMVIQNPRYQVTQFGKPVTLSCSQTLNHNVMYWYQQKSSQAPKLLFHYYDKDFNNEADTPDNFQSRRPNTSFCFLDIRSPGLGDTAMYLCATSPPSGTGGNTEAFFGQGTRLTVV.

V and J are TRBV30 and TRBJ1-3, with 7 bases lining up with TRBD1. The CDR3 covers 17 residues. Trimming at V came to 1 base and at J to 0 bases, leaving 9 bases not matched to a gene. CDR1 and CDR2 from the germline V gene are GTSNPN and SVGIG (reference sequence). The CDR3 reads CAWSAFRDRASGNTIYF. CDR3 bases: TGTGCCTGGAGTGCATTCCGCGACAGGGCCTCTGGAAACACCATATATTTT.